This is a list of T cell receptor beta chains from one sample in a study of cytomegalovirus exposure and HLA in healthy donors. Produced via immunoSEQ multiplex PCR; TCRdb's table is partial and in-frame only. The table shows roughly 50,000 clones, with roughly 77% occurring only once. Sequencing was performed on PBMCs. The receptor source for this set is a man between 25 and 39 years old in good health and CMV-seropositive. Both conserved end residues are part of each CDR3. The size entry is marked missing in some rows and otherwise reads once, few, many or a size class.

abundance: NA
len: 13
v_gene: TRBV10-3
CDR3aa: CAISDSTVGEQYF

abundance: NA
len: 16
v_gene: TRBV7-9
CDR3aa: CSSSPSFRQGLYEQYF

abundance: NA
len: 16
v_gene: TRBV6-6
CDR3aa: CASSYSGRGGRETQYF

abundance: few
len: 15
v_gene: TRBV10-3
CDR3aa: CAISESVLGGQPQHF

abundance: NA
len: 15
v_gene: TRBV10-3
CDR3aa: CAISEGGRSNYGYTF

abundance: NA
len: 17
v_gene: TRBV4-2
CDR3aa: CASSQSPVTGSTDTQYF

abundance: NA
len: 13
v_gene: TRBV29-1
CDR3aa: CSVDGGRNEKLFF

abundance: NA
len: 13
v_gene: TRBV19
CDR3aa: CASREDRRYGYTF

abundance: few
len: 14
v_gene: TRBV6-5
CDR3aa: CASSKTGVTYEQYF

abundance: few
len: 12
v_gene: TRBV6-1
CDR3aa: CASDRGGEKLFF

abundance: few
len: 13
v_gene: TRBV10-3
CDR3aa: CAISETAGQPQHF

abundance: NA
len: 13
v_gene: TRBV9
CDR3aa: CASSVPPMTEQFF

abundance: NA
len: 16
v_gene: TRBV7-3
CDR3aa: CASSLVPQGYNSPLHF

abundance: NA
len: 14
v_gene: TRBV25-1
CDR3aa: CASSVGDRSYEQYF

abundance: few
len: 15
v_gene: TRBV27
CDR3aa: CASSSQGAANEKLFF

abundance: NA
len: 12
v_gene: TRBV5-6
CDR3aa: CASSLAVGEQYF

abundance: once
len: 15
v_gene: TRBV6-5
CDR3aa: CASSYSETGGREQYF

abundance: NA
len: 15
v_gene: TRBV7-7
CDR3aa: CASSLDRGIGETQYF

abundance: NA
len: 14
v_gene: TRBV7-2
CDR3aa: CASSSAGGRDTQYF

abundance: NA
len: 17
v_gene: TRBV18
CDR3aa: CASSPGAQGYSGNTIYF

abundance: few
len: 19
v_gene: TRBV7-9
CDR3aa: CASSLEVPGASSGANVLTF

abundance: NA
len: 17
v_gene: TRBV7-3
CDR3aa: CASSPQPGTGGGYGYTF

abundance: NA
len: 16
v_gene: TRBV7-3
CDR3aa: CASSSGGAPGANVLTF

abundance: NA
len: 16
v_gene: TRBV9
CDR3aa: CASSVSRDRNTGELFF

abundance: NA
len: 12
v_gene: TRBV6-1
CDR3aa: CASGGGALEQYF

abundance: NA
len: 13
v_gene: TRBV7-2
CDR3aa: CASSTYRRNTQYF

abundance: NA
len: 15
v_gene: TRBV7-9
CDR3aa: CASSLDADRTRALHF

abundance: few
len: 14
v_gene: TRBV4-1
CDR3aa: CASRGVPKDYGYTF

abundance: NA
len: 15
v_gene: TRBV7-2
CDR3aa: CASSLAGTGANVLTF